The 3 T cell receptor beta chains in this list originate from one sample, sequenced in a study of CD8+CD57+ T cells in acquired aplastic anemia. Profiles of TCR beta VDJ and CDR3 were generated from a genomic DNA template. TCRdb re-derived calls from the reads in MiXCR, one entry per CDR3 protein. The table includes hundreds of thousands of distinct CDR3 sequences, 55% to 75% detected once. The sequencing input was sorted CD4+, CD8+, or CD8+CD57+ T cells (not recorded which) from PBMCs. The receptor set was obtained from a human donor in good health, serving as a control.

CDR3 in amino acids: CASSFGGENDDTTF. CDR3 DNA: TGTGCCAGCAGCTTCGGAGGGGAAAATGATGACACCACCTTC. J is TRBJ1-2 and V is TRBV7-8; D might be TRBD1 (5 bases). Trimming shortened V by 3 bases and J by 13 bases, and 21 bases separated the two germline ends. Germline CDR1 and CDR2: SGHVS and FQNEAQ. The CDR3 contains 14 residues.

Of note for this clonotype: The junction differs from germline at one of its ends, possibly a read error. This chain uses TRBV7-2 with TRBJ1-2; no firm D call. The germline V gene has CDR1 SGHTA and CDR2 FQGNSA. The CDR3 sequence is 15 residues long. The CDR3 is CASSLVPATNYDYTF. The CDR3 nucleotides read TGTGCCAGCAGCCTGGTTCCAGCAACTAACTATGACTACACCTTC.

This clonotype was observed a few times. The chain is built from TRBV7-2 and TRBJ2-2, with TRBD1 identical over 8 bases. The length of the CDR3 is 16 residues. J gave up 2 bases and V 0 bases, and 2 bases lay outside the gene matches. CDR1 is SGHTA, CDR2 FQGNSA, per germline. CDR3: CASSLAGQVNTGELFF. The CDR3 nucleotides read TGTGCCAGCAGCTTAGCGGGACAGGTTAACACCGGGGAGCTGTTTTTT.